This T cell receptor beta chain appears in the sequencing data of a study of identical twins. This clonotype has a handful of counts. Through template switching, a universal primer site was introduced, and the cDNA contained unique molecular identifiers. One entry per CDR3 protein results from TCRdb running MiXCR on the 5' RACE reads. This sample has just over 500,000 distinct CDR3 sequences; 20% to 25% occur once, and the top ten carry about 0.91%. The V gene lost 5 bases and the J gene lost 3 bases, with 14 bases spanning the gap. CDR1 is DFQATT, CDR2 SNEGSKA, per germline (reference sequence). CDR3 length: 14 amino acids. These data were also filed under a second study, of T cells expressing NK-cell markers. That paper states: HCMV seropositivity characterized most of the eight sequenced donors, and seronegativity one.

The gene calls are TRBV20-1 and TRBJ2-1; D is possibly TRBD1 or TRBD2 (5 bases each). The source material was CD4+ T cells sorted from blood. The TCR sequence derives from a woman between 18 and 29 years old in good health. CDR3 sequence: CSALGRWIYNEQFF. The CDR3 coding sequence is TGCAGTGCTTTGGGACGCTGGATCTACAATGAGCAGTTCTTC.